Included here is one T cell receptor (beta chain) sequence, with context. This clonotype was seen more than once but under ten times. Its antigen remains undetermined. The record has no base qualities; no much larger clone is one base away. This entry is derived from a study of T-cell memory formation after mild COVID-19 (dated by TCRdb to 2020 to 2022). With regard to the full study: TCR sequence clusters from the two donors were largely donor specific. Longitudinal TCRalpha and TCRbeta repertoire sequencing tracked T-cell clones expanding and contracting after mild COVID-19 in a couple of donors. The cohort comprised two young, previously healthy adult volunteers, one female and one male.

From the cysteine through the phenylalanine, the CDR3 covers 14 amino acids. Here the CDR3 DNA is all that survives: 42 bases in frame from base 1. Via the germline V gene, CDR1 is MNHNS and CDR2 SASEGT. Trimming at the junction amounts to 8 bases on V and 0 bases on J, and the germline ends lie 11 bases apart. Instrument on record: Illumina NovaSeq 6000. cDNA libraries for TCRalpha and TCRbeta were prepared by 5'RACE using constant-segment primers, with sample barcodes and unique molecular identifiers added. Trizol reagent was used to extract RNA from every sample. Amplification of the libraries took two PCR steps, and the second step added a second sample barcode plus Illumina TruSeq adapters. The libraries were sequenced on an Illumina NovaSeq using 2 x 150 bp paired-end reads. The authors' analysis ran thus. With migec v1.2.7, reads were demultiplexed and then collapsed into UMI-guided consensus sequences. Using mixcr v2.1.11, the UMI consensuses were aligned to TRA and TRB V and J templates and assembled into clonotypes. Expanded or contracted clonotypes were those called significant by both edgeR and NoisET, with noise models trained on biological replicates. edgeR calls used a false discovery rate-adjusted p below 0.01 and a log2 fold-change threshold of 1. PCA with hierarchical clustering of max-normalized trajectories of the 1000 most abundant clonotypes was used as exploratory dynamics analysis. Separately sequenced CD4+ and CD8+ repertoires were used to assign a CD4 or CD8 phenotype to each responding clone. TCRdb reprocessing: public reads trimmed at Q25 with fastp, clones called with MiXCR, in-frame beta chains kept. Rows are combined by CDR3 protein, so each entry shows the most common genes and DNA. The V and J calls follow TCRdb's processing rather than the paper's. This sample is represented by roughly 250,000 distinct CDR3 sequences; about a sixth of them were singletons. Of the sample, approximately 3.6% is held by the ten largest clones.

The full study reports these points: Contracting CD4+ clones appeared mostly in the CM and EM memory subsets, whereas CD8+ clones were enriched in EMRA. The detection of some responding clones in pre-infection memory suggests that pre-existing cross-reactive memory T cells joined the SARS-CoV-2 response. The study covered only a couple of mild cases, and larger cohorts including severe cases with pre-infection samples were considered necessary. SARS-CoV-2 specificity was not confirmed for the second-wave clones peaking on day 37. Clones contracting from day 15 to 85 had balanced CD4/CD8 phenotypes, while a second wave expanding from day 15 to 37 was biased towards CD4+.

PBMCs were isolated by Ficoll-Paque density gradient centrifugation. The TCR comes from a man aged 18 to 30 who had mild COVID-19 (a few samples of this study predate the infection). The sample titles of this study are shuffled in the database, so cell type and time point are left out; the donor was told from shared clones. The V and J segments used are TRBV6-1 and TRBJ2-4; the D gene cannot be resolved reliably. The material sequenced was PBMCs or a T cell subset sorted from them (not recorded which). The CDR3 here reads CASQVGIAKNIQYF. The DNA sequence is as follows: TGTGCCAGCCAGGTGGGAATAGCCAAAAACATTCAGTACTTC.